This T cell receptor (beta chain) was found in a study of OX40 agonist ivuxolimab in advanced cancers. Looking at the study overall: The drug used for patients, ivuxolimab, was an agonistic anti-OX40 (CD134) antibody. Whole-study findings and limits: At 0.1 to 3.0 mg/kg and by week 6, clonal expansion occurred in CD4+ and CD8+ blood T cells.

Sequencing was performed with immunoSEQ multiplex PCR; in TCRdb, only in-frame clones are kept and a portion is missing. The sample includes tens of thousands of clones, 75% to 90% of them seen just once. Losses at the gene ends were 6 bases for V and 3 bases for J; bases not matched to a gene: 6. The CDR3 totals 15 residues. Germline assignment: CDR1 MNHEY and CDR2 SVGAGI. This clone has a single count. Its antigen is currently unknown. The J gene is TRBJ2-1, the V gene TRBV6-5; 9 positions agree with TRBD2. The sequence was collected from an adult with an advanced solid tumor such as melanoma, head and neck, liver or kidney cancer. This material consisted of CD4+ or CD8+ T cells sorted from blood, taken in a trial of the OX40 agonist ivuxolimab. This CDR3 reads CASRTSGRSYNEQFF. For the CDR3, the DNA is TGTGCCAGCAGAACAAGCGGGAGGAGCTACAATGAGCAGTTCTTC.